This entry is about one T cell receptor (beta chain). Clones were sequenced by immunoSEQ multiplex PCR, and TCRdb holds only the in-frame ones, with some missing. The sample carries some 170,000 clones, roughly nine tenths recorded once. The data derive from a study of T cell responses to AZD1222 COVID-19 vaccine. Looked up from germline, CDR1 is LNHDA and CDR2 is SQIVND (reference sequence). CDR3 size: 13 residues. The V end lost 2 bases, the J end lost 2 bases, and 1 base lay between the germline ends. This TCR was sampled from an adult in good health. The rearrangement uses TRBV19 and TRBJ2-6; D remains ambiguous. Source: peripheral blood, taken on day 0 of AZD1222 vaccination. The CDR3 loop is CASSIPGANVLTF. CDR3 coding DNA: TGTGCCAGTAGTATACCTGGGGCCAACGTCCTGACTTTC.